The 11 T cell receptor beta chains reported below all come from one sample, sequenced in a study of T cell repertoires in cytomegalovirus infection. One entry per CDR3 protein, called by TCRdb with MiXCR from the reads. The sample lists about 130,000 distinct CDR3 sequences; 7% to 9.5% were seen once. The sequenced material came from PBMCs. The receptors derive from a human donor in good health (CMV status not recorded). Some clones in this sample may be carry-over from other donors' samples.

This clonotype was found a few times. This chain uses TRBV2 with TRBJ1-1; D is unresolved. This CDR3 has 13 residues. Germline lookup yields CDR1 SNHLY and CDR2 FYNNEI. V was shortened by 3 bases and J by 7 bases, with 12 bases between the two germline ends. The CDR3 DNA reads as TGTGCCAGCAGTGATGATAAGGGCGTTGAAGCTTTCTTT. Its protein is CASSDDKGVEAFF. Filled out from reference TRBV2 and TRBJ1-1, the complete variable domain reads EPEVTQTPSHQVTQMGQEVILRCVPISNHLYFYWYRQILGQKVEFLVSFYNNEISEKSEIFDDQFSVERPDGSNFTLKIRSTKLEDSAMYFCASSDDKGVEAFFGQGTRLTVV.

This clonotype has a count of ten or more. The chain joins TRBV2 to TRBJ2-3, with D tentatively TRBD2 (6 bases). There are 16 residues in the CDR3. Germline V lookup: CDR1 SNHLY, CDR2 FYNNEI. V was trimmed by 6 bases and J by 1 base, leaving 17 bases between them. CDR3 DNA sequence: TGTGCCAGCAGCCTCCGGGGCGGGGCCCGCACAGATACGCAGTATTTT. Amino acid sequence: CASSLRGGARTDTQYF.

In regard to this clonotype: The junction departs from the called germline gene at one end, perhaps through a read error. The J gene is TRBJ1-2, the V gene TRBV20-1, with 9 bases lining up with TRBD1. The germline V gene has CDR1 DFQATT and CDR2 SNEGSKA (reference sequence). The CDR3 sequence is 12 residues long. CDR3 loop: CSARGLKDRGHF. The CDR3 coding sequence is TGCAGTGCTAGAGGGCTGAAGGACAGGGGACACTTC.

This clonotype was counted between two and nine times. This sequence joins TRBV2 and TRBJ2-5; 10 nucleotides align to TRBD2. V trimming: 2 bases; J trimming: 5 bases; junction bases outside the gene matches: 5. The CDR3 length is 15 residues. Looked up from germline, CDR1 is SNHLY and CDR2 is FYNNEI. Here the CDR3 reads CASSESLAGVETQYF. In DNA form, the CDR3 reads TGTGCCAGCAGTGAAAGCCTAGCGGGGGTGGAGACCCAGTACTTC.

This clonotype was recorded a few times. V is TRBV12-3 or TRBV12-4 and J is TRBJ2-2; the D gene is possibly TRBD2 (5 bases). The V and J ends lost 5 bases and 5 bases respectively, with 12 bases between them. This CDR3 contains 14 residues. The CDR3 reads CASSAIRGTGELFF. The CDR3 region has the DNA TGTGCCAGCAGTGCCATTAGAGGGACCGGGGAGCTGTTTTTT.

The rearrangement links TRBV20-1 to TRBJ2-7; tentative D call: TRBD2 (6 bases). V lost 5 bases to trimming and J lost 3 bases, with 14 bases between them. The germline V gene has CDR1 DFQATT and CDR2 SNEGSKA (reference sequence). This CDR3 is 13 amino acids long. CDR3 loop: CSAGSLSGYEQYF. In nucleotides, the CDR3 is TGCAGTGCTGGATCCCTTAGCGGCTACGAGCAGTACTTC.

This clonotype came up many times. The CDR3 region is CASQGASSYNEQFF. The CDR3 nucleotides are TGTGCCAGTCAGGGGGCTTCCTCCTACAATGAGCAGTTCTTC. This chain links TRBV12-3 or TRBV12-4 with TRBJ2-1; 8 bases map to TRBD1. The length of the CDR3 is 14 residues. J lost 0 bases, V lost 9 bases, and 4 bases had no gene match.

In this sample, this clonotype turned up many times. This chain connects TRBV7-9 to TRBJ2-7, with 7 bases that match TRBD1. The CDR3 covers 15 residues. Germline V gene data show CDR1 as SEHNR and CDR2 as FQNEAQ (reference sequence). The V gene end was trimmed by 5 bases and the J gene end by 4 bases; junction bases not matched to a gene: 11. DNA of the CDR3: TGTGCCAGCAGCCCGCCGGGACAGAAACCTTACGAGCAGTACTTC. As protein: CASSPPGQKPYEQYF.

This clonotype has just a few counts. The chain carries TRBV2 and TRBJ1-1, with D possibly matching TRBD1 (5 bases). V was clipped by 5 bases and J by 1 base, with 11 bases between them. The V gene's germline CDR1 is SNHLY and CDR2 FYNNEI. This CDR3 is 14 amino acids long. The CDR3 protein is CASSKTEANTEAFF. DNA of the CDR3: TGTGCCAGCAGTAAGACAGAAGCGAACACTGAAGCTTTCTTT.

This clonotype was counted at least ten times. The genes are TRBV12-3 or TRBV12-4 and TRBJ2-1; no clear D gene. V lost 6 bases to trimming and J lost 3 bases, with 6 bases between them. The CDR3 length is 12 residues. The CDR3 loop is CASSDIYNEQFF. The DNA of the CDR3 is TGTGCCAGCAGCGACATCTACAATGAGCAGTTCTTC.

The chain links TRBV3-1 to TRBJ2-1; D is ambiguous. This CDR3 spans 17 amino acids. V dropped 0 bases and J dropped 2 bases, with 14 bases sitting between them. Germline loops: CDR1 LGHDT, CDR2 YNNKEL (reference sequence). CDR3 nucleotides: TGTGCCAGCAGCCAAGATAGGAAAGGATGGCCCTACAATGAGCAGTTCTTC. Translation: CASSQDRKGWPYNEQFF.